Below, 7 T cell receptor beta chains from the same sample are listed, as sequenced in a study of cytomegalovirus exposure and HLA in healthy donors. Sequencing was performed with immunoSEQ multiplex PCR; in TCRdb, only in-frame clones are kept and a portion is missing. This sample carries roughly 60,000 clones, roughly 91% of them seen once, and the ten largest clones take 2.2%. The material sequenced was PBMCs. All receptors derive from a woman younger than 45 in good health and CMV-seronegative.

The V gene is TRBV6-4, the J gene TRBJ1-1, with 8 nucleotides matching TRBD1. The CDR3 has 14 residues. Unmatched junction bases numbered 3, after V lost 6 bases and J lost 0 bases. Germline values: CDR1 MRHNA, CDR2 SNTAGT. CDR3 region: CASSRQGMNTEAFF. In DNA, the CDR3 is TGTGCCAGCAGCAGACAGGGGATGAACACTGAAGCTTTCTTT.

This clone was found once. This sequence joins TRBV5-1 and TRBJ2-7; D possibly corresponds to TRBD1 (6 bases). Germline CDR1 and CDR2: SGHRS and YFSETQ. V was clipped by 3 bases and J by 5 bases, with 15 bases between them. The CDR3 contains 14 residues. CDR3: CASSSDRKANEQYF. Written as DNA, the CDR3 is TGCGCCAGCAGCTCAGACAGGAAGGCCAACGAGCAGTACTTC.

This clone was picked up one time. This chain links TRBV2 with TRBJ2-3; no clear D gene. V gave up 5 bases and J gave up 0 bases, with 9 bases separating them. Germline V lookup: CDR1 SNHLY, CDR2 FYNNEI. CDR3 length: 14 residues. CDR3 residues: CASSSLLSTDTQYF. In nucleotides, the CDR3 is TGTGCCAGCAGTTCTCTATTAAGCACAGATACGCAGTATTTT.

The V gene is TRBV29-1, the J gene TRBJ2-1; 7 bases line up with TRBD2. This CDR3 comprises 13 residues. With V trimmed by 3 bases and J by 2 bases, 1 base remained unmatched. The germline CDR1 and CDR2 sequences are SQVTM and ANQGSEA. CDR3 coding DNA: TGCAGCGTTGAGCTAGCGGCCTACAATGAGCAGTTCTTC. It yields the protein CSVELAAYNEQFF.

This chain joins TRBV7-8 and TRBJ2-1, with 7 positions matching TRBD2. V lost 4 bases, J lost 1 base, and 7 bases stayed unmatched. This CDR3 contains 16 residues. Germline CDR1 SGHVS, CDR2 FQNEAQ. Here the CDR3 reads CASSSGLAVSYNEQFF. In nucleotides, the CDR3 is TGTGCCAGCAGCTCCGGGCTAGCGGTATCCTACAATGAGCAGTTCTTC.

This sequence joins TRBV7-9 and TRBJ2-1; the match to TRBD2 covers 7 bases. Germline trimming cut 3 bases from V and 7 bases from J; bases unmatched to any gene: 6. From germline, CDR1 is SEHNR and CDR2 FQNEAQ (reference sequence). CDR3 length: 14 amino acids. Written as DNA, the CDR3 is TGTGCCAGCAGCTTGGGCGGGAGTTATAATGAGCAGTTCTTC. This gives the protein CASSLGGSYNEQFF.

The chain employs TRBV4-3 and TRBJ2-3, with D tentatively TRBD2 (6 bases). There are 13 residues in the CDR3. Trimming pared 8 bases from V and 3 bases from J, leaving 12 bases between. CDR1 is LGHNA, CDR2 YSLEER, per germline. Here the CDR3 DNA reads TGCGCCAGCGGGAAGGAGGGAACAGATACGCAGTATTTT. As protein: CASGKEGTDTQYF.